This entry lists 10 T cell receptor beta chains sequenced from one sample in a study of tumor and adjacent non-tumor tissue in lung cancer. RNA was extracted from bulk tissue without any cell sorting. Distant lung tissue was collected more than 3 cm away from the tumor edge. A modified ARM-PCR protocol with three rounds of nested PCR amplified TCRbeta. Via MiXCR, TCRdb re-called the multiplex PCR reads, giving one row per CDR3 protein. The sample comprises 90,000 to 100,000 distinct CDR3 sequences, less than 85% of which are singletons, and less than 40% rests with the top ten. Material for sequencing was distant non-tumor lung tissue. Receptors originate from a man in his 60s with small cell lung cancer.

This chain connects TRBV29-1 to TRBJ2-1, with TRBD2 identical over 9 bases. The J call may not be correct, given that the DNA end is closer to TRBJ2-7. Germline CDR1 is SQVTM and CDR2 is ANQGSEA. The CDR3 contains 17 residues. The CDR3 sequence: CSVENQNLAGRFNEQYF. In DNA form, the CDR3 reads TGCAGCGTTGAAAATCAAAATCTAGCGGGACGATTCAATGAGCAGTACTTC.

This clonotype showed up many times. V and J are TRBV11-2 and TRBJ1-1; weak D call: TRBD1 (5 bases). V shed 1 base and J shed 4 bases, with 10 bases lying between them. Germline V gives CDR1 SGHAT, CDR2 FQNNGV. CDR3 length: 14 amino acids. The CDR3 DNA is TGTGCCAGCAGCTTAGTCGGGAGGGGCACTGAAGCTTTCTTT. Translating it yields CASSLVGRGTEAFF.

This clonotype was recorded a few times. As the CDR3 is not closed by the conserved phenylalanine or tryptophan, this likely results from a read error. The DNA is omitted, as the CDR3 cannot be located on it reliably, and the CDR3 follows TCRdb's listing. This CDR3 reads CASSQALSQVEAYL. The genes are TRBV4-1 and TRBJ2-7. Termini included, the CDR3 measures 14 amino acids. CDR1 is MGHRA and CDR2 is YSYEKL in the germline V gene.

The chain has TRBV4-1 and TRBJ2-1; D perhaps matches TRBD1 (5 bases). V lost 7 bases and J lost 10, with 11 bases in between. The germline gives CDR1 MGHRA, CDR2 YSYEKL. The CDR3 totals 11 residues. The CDR3 DNA reads as TGCGCCAGCAACGCAGGGTCAGAGCAGTTCTTC. Amino acids: CASNAGSEQFF.

Remarks on this clonotype: One end of the junction does not line up with germline, which may come from a read error. The V gene is TRBV5-6, the J gene TRBJ2-2; 7 positions agree with TRBD2. Germline loops: CDR1 SGHDT, CDR2 YYEEEE. The CDR3 consists of 15 residues. CDR3 bases: TGTGTCAGCGGCTTGGGCGGGAGACTTGCCGGGGACCTGTTTTTT. It specifies CVSGLGGRLAGDLFF.

V is TRBV11-1 and J is TRBJ2-1; 11 bases are a match to TRBD2. The CDR3 spans 15 residues. With V trimmed by 4 bases and J by 7 bases, 6 bases remained unmatched. Germline V gives CDR1 SGHAT, CDR2 FQDESV (reference sequence). This CDR3 reads CASSSPSGGMNEQFF. The CDR3 DNA reads as TGTGCCAGCAGCTCCCCTAGCGGGGGGATGAATGAGCAGTTCTTC.

With regard to this clonotype: The conserved closing phenylalanine or tryptophan is absent in this CDR3, likely reflecting a read error. The chain employs TRBV11-2 and TRBJ1-6, with a weak D call TRBD1 (6 bases). This CDR3 is 15 amino acids long. The germline V gene has CDR1 SGHAT and CDR2 FQNNGV. CDR3 bases: TGTGCCAGCAGCCGGACTGGACAGATTAATTCAGCCCTCCACTCT. This codes for CASSRTGQINSALHS.

This clonotype came up a few times. The CDR3 carries no conserved terminal phenylalanine or tryptophan, so it likely arises from a read error. This chain uses TRBV5-6 with TRBJ1-2, with D possibly being TRBD1 (5 bases). The germline CDR1 and CDR2 sequences are SGHDT and YYEEEE. The CDR3 is made up of 14 amino acids. V gave up 2 bases and J gave up 3 bases, with 11 bases separating them. The CDR3 DNA reads TGTGCCAGCAGCTTTCGATGGGGACACTATGGCTACACCTCC. This sequence encodes CASSFRWGHYGYTS.

J is TRBJ2-2 and V is TRBV11-2; D remains ambiguous. The CDR3 loop spans 15 amino acids. V gave up 9 bases and J gave up 9 bases, with 23 bases separating them. The V gene's germline CDR1 is SGHAT and CDR2 FQNNGV. The CDR3 coding sequence is TGTGCCAGTAGTTTAACCCCCCCTGGCCACCGGGAGCTGTTTTTT. This gives the protein CASSLTPPGHRELFF.

The rearrangement joins TRBV4-1 to TRBJ2-1; 7 bases map to TRBD2. Germline V gives CDR1 MGHRA, CDR2 YSYEKL. The trim removed 2 bases at V and 4 bases at J, leaving 11 bases unmatched. The CDR3 length is 17 residues. CDR3 bases: TGCGCCAGCAGCCAACCAGTAACGGGGGGATCATACAATGAGCAGTTCTTC. Translation gives CASSQPVTGGSYNEQFF.